This T cell receptor (beta chain) was recorded in a study of T-cell reconstitution after alpha-beta-depleted transplantation in children. This clonotype showed up many times. Trimming removed 3 bases at V and 2 bases at J, with 7 bases between. CDR3 size: 13 residues. Library preparation (for TCRbeta) was performed with unique molecular identifiers. A single record per CDR3 protein comes from TCRdb applying MiXCR to the PCR reads. The sample lists fewer than 250,000 distinct CDR3 sequences; around 8% were seen once. The chain has TRBV12-3 or TRBV12-4 and TRBJ1-2; no definite D call. The starting material was PBMCs, mostly from graft donor cells, obtained 180 days after TCRalphabeta/CD19-depleted stem cell transplant. The source is a male patient younger than 18 who had a stem cell transplant for acute lymphoblastic leukemia, so the T cells may come from the graft donor. CDR3 DNA sequence: TGTGCCAGCAGTTTCTCCCCGAACTATGGCTACACCTTC. The encoded protein is CASSFSPNYGYTF.